This TCR beta chain was recorded in a study of T-cell memory formation after mild COVID-19. MiXCR, run by TCRdb on the 5' RACE reads, gives a single entry per CDR3 protein. The top ten clones hold around 22% of a sample with a few hundred thousand distinct CDR3 sequences, approximately 15% of them seen once. In its sample, this clonotype was seen a few times. CDR3 length equals 13 residues. Trimming took off 8 bases at V and 4 bases at J, with 12 bases between the two ends. Germline V gene lookup returns CDR1 SNHLY and CDR2 FYNNEI. This sequence originates from a man between 18 and 29 years old who had mild COVID-19 (a few samples of this study predate the infection). Cell type and time point are not known. V usage is TRBV2 and J usage is TRBJ2-1; no firm D call. Sequencing was performed on PBMCs or a T cell subset sorted from them (not recorded which). The DNA of the CDR3 is TGTGCCAGCGGCACCTCCGCGTACAATGAGCAGTTCTTC. Amino acid sequence: CASGTSAYNEQFF.